These T cell receptor beta chains were read from a single sample in a study of OX40 agonist ivuxolimab in advanced cancers. Repertoires were generated with immunoSEQ multiplex PCR, while TCRdb's copy carries only in-frame clones and drops some. The table lists 11,000 to 15,000 clones, around nine tenths of them singletons. Material: CD4+ or CD8+ T cells sorted from blood, obtained in a trial of the OX40 agonist ivuxolimab. These receptors were taken from an adult with an advanced solid tumor such as melanoma, head and neck, liver or kidney cancer. Each CDR3 is given with its conserved first and last residue. Fields, in order: V gene, D gene, J gene, clone size, CDR3 protein, CDR3 DNA. D genes are given only for firm matches. Only some rows state a clone size, as once, few, many or a class for expanded clones.

TRBV18	NA	TRBJ1-1	NA	CASSPPRGGDTEAFF	TGTGCCAGCTCACCACCAAGAGGAGGCGACACTGAAGCTTTCTTT
TRBV19	NA	TRBJ2-7	NA	CASSAQATYEQYF	TGTGCCAGTAGCGCACAGGCCACCTACGAGCAGTACTTC
TRBV28	NA	TRBJ1-5	NA	CASSQLNQPQHF	TGTGCCAGCAGTCAGCTCAATCAGCCCCAGCATTTT
TRBV7-7	TRBD2	TRBJ2-5	NA	CASSTGLNPRGEETQYF	TGTGCTAGCAGCACCGGCTTAAACCCCCGGGGGGAAGAGACCCAGTACTTC
TRBV5-4	TRBD1	TRBJ1-3	NA	CASSLGSGGSGNTIYF	TGTGCCAGCAGCTTGGGATCAGGGGGCTCTGGAAACACCATATATTTT
TRBV6-5	NA	TRBJ2-7	once	CASSRGPIQEQYF	TGTGCCAGCAGTCGGGGACCTATACAAGAGCAGTACTTC
TRBV7-8	NA	TRBJ2-7	NA	CASSLDRTLYYEQYF	TGTGCCAGCAGCTTAGACAGGACACTTTACTACGAGCAGTACTTC
TRBV6-1	NA	TRBJ2-3	once	CAIPSWGNADTQYF	TGTGCCATCCCTTCGTGGGGTAACGCAGATACGCAGTATTTT
TRBV6-5	NA	TRBJ1-6	few	CASSYSDVGNSPLHF	TGTGCCAGCAGTTACTCGGACGTCGGGAATTCACCCCTCCACTTT
TRBV6-1	NA	TRBJ1-4	NA	CASSEVVDEKLFF	TGTGCCAGCAGTGAAGTAGTGGATGAAAAACTGTTTTTT
TRBV6-6	NA	TRBJ2-2	once	CASRLLDSANTGELFF	TGTGCCAGCAGATTACTGGACAGTGCGAACACCGGGGAGCTGTTTTTT
TRBV4-1	NA	TRBJ1-3	once	CASSPGQFSGNTIYF	TGCGCCAGCAGCCCCGGACAGTTCTCTGGAAACACCATATATTTT
TRBV14	NA	TRBJ1-1	NA	CASSPRRDTSLRAFF	TGTGCCAGCAGCCCCCGCCGGGACACATCTTTGCGGGCTTTCTTT
TRBV29-1	TRBD1	TRBJ1-1	once	CSVEDSDGTGKAEAFF	TGCAGCGTTGAAGATTCGGATGGGACAGGGAAGGCTGAAGCTTTCTTT
TRBV7-6	NA	TRBJ2-3	NA	CASSSQPSSTDTQYF	TGTGCCAGCAGCTCCCAGCCCTCTAGCACAGATACGCAGTATTTT
TRBV4-1	NA	TRBJ2-7	NA	CASSQDRASYEQYF	TGCGCCAGCAGCCAAGATCGGGCTTCCTACGAGCAGTACTTC
TRBV18	TRBD1	TRBJ1-4	NA	CASSPAGQAFNEKLFF	TGTGCCAGCTCACCAGCAGGACAGGCCTTTAATGAAAAACTGTTTTTT
TRBV5-1	NA	TRBJ2-7	NA	CASSYREGLEQYF	TGCGCCAGCAGCTACAGGGAGGGGCTCGAGCAGTACTTC
TRBV9	NA	TRBJ2-7	NA	CASSVEVDSSLIEQYF	TGTGCCAGCAGCGTAGAGGTGGACTCTAGTCTTATCGAGCAGTACTTC
TRBV18	TRBD2	TRBJ2-1	NA	CASSPTGLAGANEQFF	TGTGCCAGCTCACCTACCGGGCTAGCGGGGGCCAATGAGCAGTTCTTC
TRBV11-2	TRBD2	TRBJ2-3	NA	CASCVAGGGTDTQYF	TGTGCCAGCTGTGTAGCGGGGGGTGGCACAGATACGCAGTATTTT
TRBV6-5	NA	TRBJ2-5	once	CASSQTAGTQYF	TGTGCCAGCAGTCAGACTGCGGGGACCCAGTACTTC
TRBV10-3	NA	TRBJ2-1	few	CAIRGGEGYNEQFF	TGTGCCATCAGAGGAGGGGAAGGATACAATGAGCAGTTCTTC
TRBV6-5	NA	TRBJ2-3	once	CASTPAQRGTQYF	TGTGCCAGCACCCCGGCCCAGAGGGGTACGCAGTATTTT
TRBV29-1	NA	TRBJ2-5	NA	CSASGAVETQYF	TGCAGCGCCTCGGGGGCAGTTGAGACCCAGTACTTC
TRBV6-6	NA	TRBJ1-2	NA	CASRGGASSNYGYTF	TGTGCCAGCAGGGGAGGGGCTTCCTCAAACTATGGCTACACCTTC
TRBV7-6	NA	TRBJ2-7	NA	CASSLEGNEQYF	TGTGCCAGCAGCTTAGAAGGGAACGAGCAGTACTTC
TRBV15	NA	TRBJ2-7	NA	CATSGRAGDEQYF	TGTGCCACCAGCGGTCGGGCTGGGGACGAGCAGTACTTC
TRBV5-1	TRBD1	TRBJ2-7	NA	CASSSTGGSYEQYF	TGCGCCAGCAGCTCGACAGGGGGCTCCTACGAGCAGTACTTC
TRBV6-5	NA	TRBJ2-3	NA	CASRSAGDTQYF	TGTGCCAGCAGGTCGGCGGGAGATACGCAGTATTTT
TRBV5-1	NA	TRBJ2-5	NA	CASSLTGGETQYF	TGCGCCAGCAGCTTGACGGGCGGGGAGACCCAGTACTTC
TRBV19	NA	TRBJ2-5	NA	CASSLRGPKETQYF	TGTGCCAGTAGTCTGCGGGGGCCCAAAGAGACCCAGTACTTC
TRBV7-2	TRBD1	TRBJ1-6	NA	CASRSGTGGSPLHF	TGTGCCAGCAGATCCGGGACAGGTGGTTCACCCCTCCACTTT
TRBV2	NA	TRBJ1-5	few	CASGGINQPQHF	TGTGCCAGTGGGGGGATCAATCAGCCCCAGCATTTT
TRBV7-9	TRBD1	TRBJ1-6	NA	CASSLGGQGPPLHF	TGTGCCAGCAGCTTAGGTGGACAGGGTCCACCCCTCCACTTT
TRBV5-4	NA	TRBJ1-6	NA	CASSLGGRGDSPLHF	TGTGCCAGCAGCCTAGGTGGGAGGGGTGATTCACCCCTCCACTTT
TRBV4-2	NA	TRBJ2-3	NA	CASSQALDTDTQYF	TGTGCCAGCAGCCAAGCGTTAGACACAGATACGCAGTATTTT
TRBV7-2	NA	TRBJ1-1	NA	CASSLARGLYFTQNTEAFF	TGTGCCAGCAGCTTAGCGCGGGGGCTCTATTTCACCCAGAACACTGAAGCTTTCTTT
TRBV11-1	NA	TRBJ1-6	NA	CASSFSSSYNSPLHF	TGTGCCAGCAGCTTCTCGAGCTCCTATAATTCACCCCTCCACTTT
TRBV12-5	NA	TRBJ2-3	few	CASGGKNTDTQYF	TGTGCTAGTGGGGGGAAAAACACAGATACGCAGTATTTT
TRBV5-1	NA	TRBJ1-4	NA	CASSLNSPGGKLFF	TGCGCCAGCAGCTTGAACAGCCCCGGTGGAAAACTGTTTTTT
TRBV5-1	NA	TRBJ2-7	NA	CASSSGQSYEQYF	TGCGCCAGCAGCTCTGGACAGTCCTACGAGCAGTACTTC
TRBV5-6	NA	TRBJ1-3	NA	CASSLWSTGNTIYF	TGTGCCAGCAGCTTATGGTCGACTGGAAACACCATATATTTT
TRBV27	TRBD2	TRBJ2-1	NA	CASSTGLAGLSSYNEQFF	TGTGCCAGCAGTACCGGACTAGCGGGTCTCAGCTCCTACAATGAGCAGTTCTTC
TRBV7-3	NA	TRBJ1-1	NA	CASSLSRTAEAFF	TGTGCCAGCAGCTTAAGCAGGACGGCTGAAGCTTTCTTT
TRBV2	TRBD1	TRBJ1-6	NA	CASSPPQGDSPLHF	TGTGCCAGCAGTCCGCCCCAGGGGGATTCACCCCTCCACTTT